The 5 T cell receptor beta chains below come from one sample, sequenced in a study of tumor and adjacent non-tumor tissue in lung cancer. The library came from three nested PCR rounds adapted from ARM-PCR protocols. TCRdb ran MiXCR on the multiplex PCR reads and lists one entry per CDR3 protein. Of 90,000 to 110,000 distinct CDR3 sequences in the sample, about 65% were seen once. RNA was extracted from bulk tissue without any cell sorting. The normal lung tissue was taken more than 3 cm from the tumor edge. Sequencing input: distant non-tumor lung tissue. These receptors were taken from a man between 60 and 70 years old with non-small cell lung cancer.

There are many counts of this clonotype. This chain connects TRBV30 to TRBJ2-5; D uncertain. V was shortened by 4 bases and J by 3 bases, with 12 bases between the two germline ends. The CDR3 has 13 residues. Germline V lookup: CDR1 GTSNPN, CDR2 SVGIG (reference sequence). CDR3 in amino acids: CAWTLGLEETQYF. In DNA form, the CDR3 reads TGTGCCTGGACCCTGGGATTGGAAGAGACCCAGTACTTC.

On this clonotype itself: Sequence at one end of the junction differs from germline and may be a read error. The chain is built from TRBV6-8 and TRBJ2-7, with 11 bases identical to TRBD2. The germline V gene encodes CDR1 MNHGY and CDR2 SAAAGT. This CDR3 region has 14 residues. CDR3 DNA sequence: TGTGACAGCAGCTCCGGGACTAGCGGCTACGAGCAGAACTTC. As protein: CDSSSGTSGYEQNF.

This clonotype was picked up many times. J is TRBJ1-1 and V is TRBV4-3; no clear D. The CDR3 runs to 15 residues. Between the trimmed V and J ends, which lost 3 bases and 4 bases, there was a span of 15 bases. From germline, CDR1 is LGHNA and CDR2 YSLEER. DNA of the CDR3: TGCGCCAGCAGCCACTATCGCGCGGGGATCACTGAAGCTTTCTTT. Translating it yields CASSHYRAGITEAFF.

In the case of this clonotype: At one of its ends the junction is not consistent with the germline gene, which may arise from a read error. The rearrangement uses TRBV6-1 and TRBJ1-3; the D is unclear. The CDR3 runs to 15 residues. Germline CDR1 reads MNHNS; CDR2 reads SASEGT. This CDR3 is CASSGGFRSGNTKYF. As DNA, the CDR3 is TGTGCCAGCAGTGGTGGGTTCCGCTCTGGAAACACCAAATATTTT.

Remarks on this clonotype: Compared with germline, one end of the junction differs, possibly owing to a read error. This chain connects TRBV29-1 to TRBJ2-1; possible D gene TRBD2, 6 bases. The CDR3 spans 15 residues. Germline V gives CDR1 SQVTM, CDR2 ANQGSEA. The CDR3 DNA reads TGTAGCGTTGAAGGGAGGAGTATATCCTACAATGAGCAGTTCTTC. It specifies CSVEGRSISYNEQFF.